This T cell receptor (beta chain) derives from a study of blood T cell repertoires in COVID-19. Using immunoSEQ multiplex PCR, the repertoire was profiled, and TCRdb retains in-frame clones only, with some absent. This sample has about 140,000 clones, with around 83% found just once. The ends were cut back, 1 base at V and 8 bases at J, with 14 bases in the middle. The CDR3 length is 14 residues. Germline CDR1 is LGHDT and CDR2 is YNNKEL (reference sequence). The TCR comes from a woman at least 80 years old with acute or convalescent COVID-19. The sequenced sample consisted of peripheral blood. The gene calls are TRBV3-1 (or the pseudogene TRBV3-2) and TRBJ1-1; perhaps TRBD1 as D (6 bases). CDR3 bases: TGTGCCAGCAGCCAAGCTGCCGGGACAAACGAAGCTTTCTTT. Its translation is CASSQAAGTNEAFF.